Below are 16 T cell receptor beta chains sequenced from a single sample in a study of early T cells in non-severe SARS-CoV-2 infection. TCRdb called the 5' RACE reads again in MiXCR, with one record for every CDR3 protein. Of roughly 32,000 distinct CDR3 sequences listed, over 6.5% are singletons. Sequencing used whole blood. The receptors shown here come from an adult who was a healthcare worker with PCR-confirmed SARS-CoV-2 infection or an uninfected control (not recorded which).

This clonotype has at least ten counts. The chain couples TRBV28 to TRBJ2-1; TRBD2 matches at 12 bases. Germline values: CDR1 MDHEN, CDR2 SYDVKM. The CDR3 contains 14 residues. The J segment lost 16 bases and the V segment lost 4 bases, leaving 11 bases of the junction unmatched. CDR3 sequence: CASSSPSGRADYFF. The DNA for the CDR3 is TGTGCCAGCAGTTCACCTAGCGGGAGGGCGGATTACTTCTTC.

The sample holds many counts of this clonotype. This rearrangement joins TRBV19 to TRBJ2-1, with 7 bases fitting TRBD1. The germline V gene has CDR1 LNHDA and CDR2 SQIVND (reference sequence). The CDR3 has 15 residues. V lost 4 bases and J lost 8; bases outside the gene matches: 11. The chain's CDR3 is CASSTLGQASHEQFF. DNA for the CDR3: TGTGCCAGTAGTACACTTGGACAGGCAAGCCATGAGCAGTTCTTC. Supplemented by reference TRBV19 and TRBJ2-1, the full variable domain reads DGGITQSPKYLFRKEGQNVTLSCEQNLNHDAMYWYRQDPGQGLRLIYYSQIVNDFQKGDIAEGYSVSREKKESFPLTVTSAQKNPTAFYLCASSTLGQASHEQFFGPGTRLTVL.

This clonotype was found many times. V is TRBV20-1 and J is TRBJ1-5; D is unclear. Per germline, CDR1 DFQATT and CDR2 SNEGSKA (reference sequence). There are 13 residues in the CDR3. With 0 bases removed from V and 5 bases from J, the gap between germline ends came to 8 bases. CDR3 in DNA: TGCAGTGCTAGAGAACGGCCAGATCAGCCCCAGCATTTT. Translated: CSARERPDQPQHF.

Many counts were recorded for this clonotype. The chain uses TRBV5-4 and TRBJ1-1; D gene unclear. Trimming took 4 bases from V and 5 from J, leaving 12 bases between them. Germline CDR1 and CDR2: SGHNT and YYREEE (reference sequence). This CDR3 region has 13 residues. CDR3 sequence reads: CASSPVGRTEAFF. Here the CDR3 DNA reads TGTGCCAGCAGCCCGGTAGGGAGGACTGAAGCTTTCTTT.

This clonotype was detected ten times or more. The gene calls are TRBV5-4 and TRBJ1-4; TRBD1 matches at 10 bases. The CDR3 covers 15 residues. Germline loops: CDR1 SGHNT, CDR2 YYREEE (reference sequence). Trimming at V came to 4 bases and at J to 8 bases, leaving 8 bases not matched to a gene. The CDR3 nucleotides are TGTGCCAGCAGCCCCCGACAGGGGGCAGGAGAAAAACTGTTTTTT. Translated: CASSPRQGAGEKLFF.

This clonotype has just a few counts. The chain links TRBV5-1 to TRBJ2-3; tentatively, D is TRBD1 or TRBD2 (5 bases each). The CDR3 extends over 14 amino acids. Trimming removed 4 bases at V and 5 bases at J, with 14 bases between. Germline CDR1 SGHRS, CDR2 YFSETQ. CDR3 nucleotide sequence: TGCGCCAGCAGCCCCCGCCAGGGAGAAGATACGCAGTATTTT. This encodes CASSPRQGEDTQYF.

This clonotype showed up many times. The rearrangement uses TRBV21-1 and TRBJ2-7; TRBD1 is the table's D call, not checked against the DNA. TRBV21-1 is a recognized pseudogene. The CDR3 runs to 15 residues. CDR3 sequence reads: CASSKVGQGLDEQYF. The CDR3, as DNA: TGTGCCAGCAGCAAAGTGGGACAGGGATTAGACGAGCAGTACTTC.

This clonotype was detected many times. The V call is TRBV19, the J call TRBJ2-1; D possibly corresponds to TRBD2 (5 bases). The germline V gene has CDR1 LNHDA and CDR2 SQIVND (reference sequence). Deletions cut 6 bases from V and 0 bases from J, with 9 bases between. This CDR3 comprises 14 residues. The CDR3 loop is CASSASLSYNEQFF. In DNA, the CDR3 is TGTGCCAGTAGCGCTAGCCTCTCCTACAATGAGCAGTTCTTC. The full variable domain, in which reference TRBV19 and TRBJ2-1 provide the parts outside the CDR3, is DGGITQSPKYLFRKEGQNVTLSCEQNLNHDAMYWYRQDPGQGLRLIYYSQIVNDFQKGDIAEGYSVSREKKESFPLTVTSAQKNPTAFYLCASSASLSYNEQFFGPGTRLTVL.

This clonotype was detected many times. The chain joins TRBV6-6 to TRBJ1-1; 8 positions match TRBD1. The CDR3 runs 13 residues. Trimming removed 8 bases from V and 1 base from J; junction bases left unmatched: 3. Germline lookup yields CDR1 MNHNY and CDR2 SVGAGI (reference sequence). The CDR3 DNA reads TGTGCCAGCGGAGGACAGGGGAACACTGAAGCTTTCTTT. Protein product: CASGGQGNTEAFF.

V usage is TRBV11-2 and J usage is TRBJ2-1; D is uncertain. The germline CDR1 and CDR2 sequences are SGHAT and FQNNGV. Trimming removed 5 bases at V and 8 bases at J, with 19 bases between. This CDR3 contains 15 residues. The CDR3 protein is CASSPKGLFQDEQFF. In DNA form, the CDR3 reads TGTGCCAGCAGCCCCAAGGGCCTGTTTCAGGATGAGCAGTTCTTC.

Turning to this clonotype: The junction and the germline gene differ at one end; a read error may be behind it. V is TRBV7-2 and J is TRBJ2-5; 8 nucleotides line up with TRBD1. There are 14 residues in the CDR3. Germline CDR1 is SGHTA and CDR2 is FQGNSA. CDR3 DNA sequence: TGTGTCAGCAGCCTGACCCGACAGGGGGAGACCCAGTACTTC. It yields the protein CVSSLTRQGETQYF.

This clonotype was detected ten times or more. V is TRBV7-2 and J is TRBJ2-1; tentatively, D is TRBD1 (5 bases). The germline gives CDR1 SGHTA, CDR2 FQGNSA. The CDR3 totals 15 residues. V gave up 2 bases and J gave up 4 bases, with 12 bases separating them. CDR3 loop: CASSLMPGHYNEQFF. The DNA for the CDR3 is TGTGCCAGCAGCTTAATGCCAGGGCATTACAATGAGCAGTTCTTC.

Turning to this clonotype: A read error may explain this, as a much larger clone is one base away. V is TRBV19 and J is TRBJ2-7; no clear D. V lost 4 bases to trimming and J lost 2 bases, with 9 bases between them. Germline V gives CDR1 LNHDA, CDR2 SQIVND (reference sequence). This CDR3 is built from 13 residues. In nucleotides, the CDR3 is TGTGCCAGTAGTAACCTCAACCCCTACGAGCAGTACTTC. Amino acids: CASSNLNPYEQYF.

This clonotype was picked up many times. V is TRBV6-1 and J is TRBJ2-1; D call uncertain. The CDR3 is made up of 15 amino acids. Trimming took 2 bases from V and 4 from J, leaving 12 bases between them. In germline, CDR1 is MNHNS, CDR2 SASEGT. This chain's CDR3 is CASSESQLAYNEQFF. The DNA of the CDR3 is TGTGCCAGCAGTGAAAGTCAGCTTGCTTACAATGAGCAGTTCTTC.

This clonotype was seen ten or more times. The chain couples TRBV5-4 to TRBJ1-6, with no clear D. CDR3 size: 15 residues. Germline V gives CDR1 SGHNT, CDR2 YYREEE (reference sequence). The V and J ends lost 1 base and 0 bases respectively, with 5 bases between them. CDR3 protein: CASSLYSSYNSPLHF. CDR3 bases: TGTGCCAGCAGCTTGTACAGCTCCTATAATTCACCCCTCCACTTT.

This clonotype was recorded at least ten times. CDR3 protein: CASSSGQTDTQYF. DNA of the CDR3: TGTGCCAGCAGCTCCGGACAGACAGATACGCAGTATTTT. The chain joins TRBV7-8 to TRBJ2-3; maybe TRBD1 (6 bases). The CDR3 covers 13 residues. The V gene's germline CDR1 is SGHVS and CDR2 FQNEAQ. The V end was cut by 4 bases, the J end by 3 bases, with 8 bases between.